The rows below give T cell receptor beta chains drawn from one sample of a study of blood T cell repertoires in COVID-19. Data came from immunoSEQ multiplex PCR; TCRdb stores just in-frame clones and leaves some out. The sample contains 60,000 to 95,000 clones, about 92% of which appear only once. Sequenced input: peripheral blood. These receptors were taken from an elderly woman with active or convalescent COVID-19. CDR3s leave out the opening cysteine and the closing phenylalanine or tryptophan.

>TRBV5-1|TRBJ1-1
ASRPGMNTEAF
>TRBV28|TRBJ2-7
ASSSTSYRSYEQY
>TRBV5-1|TRBJ1-6
ASSPGGSSYNSPLH
>TRBV6-5|TRBJ2-3
ASSYGMTSGADTQY
>TRBV5-1|TRBJ2-2
ASSLGAIGVTGELF
>TRBV9|TRBJ1-2
ASSPSGGPNYGYT
>TRBV19|TRBJ1-2
ASSGGQTRYGYT
>TRBV7-9|TRBJ2-7
ASSTWAGTSDYEQY
>TRBV6-5|TRBJ1-3
ATFRRASGNTIY
>TRBV7-2|TRBJ2-7
ASSLEIRDRGHEQY
>TRBV7-8|TRBJ2-5
ASSPLRGGDTKETQY
>TRBV2|TRBJ1-5
ASSEKGDQPQH
>TRBV5-1|TRBJ2-1
ASSPGLAGDSYNEQF
>TRBV6-5|TRBJ2-3
ASRPLAGGVDTQY
>TRBV24-1|TRBJ1-3
ATSDPTRAGNTIY
>TRBV7-2|TRBJ2-7
ASSLTASGTYEQY
>TRBV7-9|TRBJ2-7
ASSLEGARDEQY
>TRBV30|TRBJ1-2
AWSPLSLQGGYGYT
>TRBV4-1|TRBJ1-2
ASSPTGNYGYT
>TRBV3-1/TRBV3-2|TRBJ2-7
ASSQVIYEQY
>TRBV4-3|TRBJ2-3
ASRQGRGSTDTQY
>TRBV5-4|TRBJ1-1
ASSLNRGNTEAF
>TRBV30|TRBJ2-1
AWRNPGQGFGQF
>TRBV19|TRBJ2-7
ASSPTVNYEQY
>TRBV6-1|TRBJ2-3
ASSEGTARDTQY
>TRBV4-3|TRBJ2-1
ASSYGLAGVGEQF
>TRBV3-1/TRBV3-2|TRBJ2-7
ASSPIQSGGGYEQY
>TRBV7-2|TRBJ1-2
ASSLPGQYYGYT
>TRBV5-1|TRBJ2-3
ASSSNTGGSTDTQY
>TRBV5-1|TRBJ1-1
ASSTGQVTNTEAF
>TRBV5-6|TRBJ2-7
ASSLPGGSSGYEQY
>TRBV15|TRBJ1-5
ATSRDYGDQPQH
>TRBV2|TRBJ1-2
ASTLTGDGYT
>TRBV4-2|TRBJ2-4
ASSQDLLFRSGGKNIQY
>TRBV6-2/TRBV6-3|TRBJ1-2
ASSYRGRNYGYT
>TRBV4-3|TRBJ2-3
ASSTSGHTDTQY
>TRBV23-1|TRBJ1-1
ASSQSKPGNTEAF
>TRBV5-1|TRBJ1-2
ASRPVTGERGYGYT
>TRBV2|TRBJ2-7
ASKEETDSYEQY
>TRBV2|TRBJ1-1
ASSPTQGGPEAF
>TRBV18|TRBJ1-5
ASSHRNSGVGENQPQH
>TRBV20-1|TRBJ1-5
SASDPNSNQPQH
>TRBV5-4|TRBJ2-1
ASSRGLAGFNEQF
>TRBV12-3/TRBV12-4|TRBJ2-1
ASSSNTGAEQF
>TRBV6-2/TRBV6-3|TRBJ2-4
ASSYRVAGALKNIQY
>TRBV6-5|TRBJ1-5
ASGWDRGNQPQH
>TRBV5-1|TRBJ1-1
ASSLAAGYATEAF
>TRBV11-2|TRBJ2-2
ASSSRGQNTGELF
>TRBV4-1|TRBJ1-3
ASSPAGQGNTIY
>TRBV30|TRBJ1-2
AWRLGGLYGYT
>TRBV6-2/TRBV6-3|TRBJ2-7
ASSYNDRAGHEQY
>TRBV5-1|TRBJ2-3
ASSLRTGTLTDTQY
>TRBV18|TRBJ2-5
ASSLHRGETQY
>TRBV5-1|TRBJ1-5
ASSWTGASNQPQH
>TRBV18|TRBJ1-2
ASSPRQTTNYGYT
>TRBV18|TRBJ1-4
ASSPNPGQGNEKLF
>TRBV11-2|TRBJ2-5
ASSQLSSGGRETQY
>TRBV6-5|TRBJ1-2
ASTSGTAYGYT